This T cell receptor (beta chain) was recovered during a study of radiotherapy plus CTLA-4 blockade in lung cancer. Looking at the study overall: Patients showed objective responses in under 20% of cases, and disease control was achieved by under 35%.

J was trimmed by 4 bases and V by 5 bases; bases with no gene match: 11. The CDR3 extends over 17 amino acids. In germline, CDR1 is SGHVS, CDR2 FQNEAQ. The table came from immunoSEQ multiplex PCR; TCRdb's copy has only in-frame clones and leaves some out. Of tens of thousands of clones detected, 70% to 80% appear once; the ten largest clones hold approximately 9%. Points on this clone: Its antigen is not known.

Alongside CTLA-4 blockade with ipilimumab, patients with chemo-refractory metastatic non-small-cell lung cancer received focal radiation. Study conclusions and caveats: Strongest reported response predictors: early blood clone changes and post-radiation interferon-beta.

The chain combines TRBV7-8 with TRBJ1-4; 9 bases fit TRBD1. This TCR was sampled from a human donor with non-small cell lung cancer who had a complete response to radiotherapy plus ipilimumab. This material consisted of peripheral blood, taken from a patient treated with radiotherapy plus ipilimumab. CDR3 region: CASSRNNRGLNNEKLFF. CDR3 bases: TGTGCCAGCAGCCGAAATAACAGGGGGCTGAATAATGAAAAACTGTTTTTT.